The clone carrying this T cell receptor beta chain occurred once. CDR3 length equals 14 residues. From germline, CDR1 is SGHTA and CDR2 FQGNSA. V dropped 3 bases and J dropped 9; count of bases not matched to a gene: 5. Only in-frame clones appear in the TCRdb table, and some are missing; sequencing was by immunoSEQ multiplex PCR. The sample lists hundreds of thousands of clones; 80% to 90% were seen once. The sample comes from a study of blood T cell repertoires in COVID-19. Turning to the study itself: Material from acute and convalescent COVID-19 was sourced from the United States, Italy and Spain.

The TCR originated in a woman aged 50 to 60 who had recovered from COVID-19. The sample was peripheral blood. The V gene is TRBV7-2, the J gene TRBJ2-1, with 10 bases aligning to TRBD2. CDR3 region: CASSFLAGVLEQFF. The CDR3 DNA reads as TGTGCCAGCAGCTTCCTAGCGGGAGTACTTGAGCAGTTCTTC.